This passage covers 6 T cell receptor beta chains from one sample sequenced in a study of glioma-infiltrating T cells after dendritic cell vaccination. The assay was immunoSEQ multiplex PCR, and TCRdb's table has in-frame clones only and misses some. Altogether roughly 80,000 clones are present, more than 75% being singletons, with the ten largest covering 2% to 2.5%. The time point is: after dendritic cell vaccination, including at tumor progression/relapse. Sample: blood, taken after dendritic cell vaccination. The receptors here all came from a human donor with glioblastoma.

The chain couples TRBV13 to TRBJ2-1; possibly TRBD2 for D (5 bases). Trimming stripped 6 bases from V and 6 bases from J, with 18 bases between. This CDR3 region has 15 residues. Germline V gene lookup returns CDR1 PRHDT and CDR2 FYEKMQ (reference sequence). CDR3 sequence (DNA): TGTGCCAGCAGTATGGAGGTGGCTCTCCCCAATGAGCAGTTCTTC. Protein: CASSMEVALPNEQFF.

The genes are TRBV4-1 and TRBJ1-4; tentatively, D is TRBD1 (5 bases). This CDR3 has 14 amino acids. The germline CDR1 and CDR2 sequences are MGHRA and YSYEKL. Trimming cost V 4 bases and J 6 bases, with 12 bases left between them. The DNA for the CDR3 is TGCGCCAGCAGCCTCAGGGAAGGGGATGAAAAACTGTTTTTT. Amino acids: CASSLREGDEKLFF.

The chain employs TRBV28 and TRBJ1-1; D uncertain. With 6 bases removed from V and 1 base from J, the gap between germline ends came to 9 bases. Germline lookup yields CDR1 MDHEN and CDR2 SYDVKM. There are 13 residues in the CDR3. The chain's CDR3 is CASRAGGNTEAFF. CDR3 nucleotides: TGTGCCAGCAGGGCGGGCGGGAACACTGAAGCTTTCTTT.

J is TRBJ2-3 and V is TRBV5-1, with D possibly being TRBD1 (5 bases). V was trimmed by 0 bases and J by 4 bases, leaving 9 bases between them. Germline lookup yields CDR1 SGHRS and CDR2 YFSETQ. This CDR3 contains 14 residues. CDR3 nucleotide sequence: TGCGCCAGCAGCTTGGCCCTGGGGCCAGATACGCAGTATTTT. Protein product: CASSLALGPDTQYF.

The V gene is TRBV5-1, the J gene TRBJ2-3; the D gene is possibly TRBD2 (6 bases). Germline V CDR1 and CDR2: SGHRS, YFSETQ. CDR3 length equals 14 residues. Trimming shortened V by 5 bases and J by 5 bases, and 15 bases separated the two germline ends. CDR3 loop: CASRPLGGIDTQYF. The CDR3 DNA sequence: TGCGCCAGCAGACCATTGGGGGGAATAGATACGCAGTATTTT.

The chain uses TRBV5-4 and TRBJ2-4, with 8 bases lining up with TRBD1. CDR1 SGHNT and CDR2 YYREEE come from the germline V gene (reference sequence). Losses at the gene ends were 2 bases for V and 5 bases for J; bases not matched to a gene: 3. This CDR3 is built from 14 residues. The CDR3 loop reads CASSFQGAQNIQYF. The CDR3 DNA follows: TGTGCCAGCAGCTTCCAGGGGGCCCAAAACATTCAGTACTTC.